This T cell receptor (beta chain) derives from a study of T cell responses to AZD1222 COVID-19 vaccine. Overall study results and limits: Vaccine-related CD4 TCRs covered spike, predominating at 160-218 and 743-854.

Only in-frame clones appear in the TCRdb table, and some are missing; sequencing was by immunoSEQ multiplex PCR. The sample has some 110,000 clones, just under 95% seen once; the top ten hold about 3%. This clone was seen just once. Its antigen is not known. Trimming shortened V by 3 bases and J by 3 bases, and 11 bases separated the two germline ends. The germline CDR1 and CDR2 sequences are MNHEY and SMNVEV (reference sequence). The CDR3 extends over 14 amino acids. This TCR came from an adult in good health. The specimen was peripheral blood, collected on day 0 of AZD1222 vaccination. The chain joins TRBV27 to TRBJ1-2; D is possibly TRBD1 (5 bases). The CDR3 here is CASSLGRGHYGYTF. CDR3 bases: TGTGCCAGCAGTTTGGGACGGGGCCACTATGGCTACACCTTC.